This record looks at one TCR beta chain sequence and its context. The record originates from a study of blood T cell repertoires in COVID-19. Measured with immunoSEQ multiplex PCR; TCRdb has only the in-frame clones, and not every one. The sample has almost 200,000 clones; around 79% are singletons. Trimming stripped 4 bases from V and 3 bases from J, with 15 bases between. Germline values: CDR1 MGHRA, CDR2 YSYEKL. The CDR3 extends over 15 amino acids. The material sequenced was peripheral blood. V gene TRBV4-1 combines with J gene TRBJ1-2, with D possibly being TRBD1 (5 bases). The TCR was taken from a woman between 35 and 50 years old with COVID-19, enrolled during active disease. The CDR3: CASSPNGAGHYGYTF. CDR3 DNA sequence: TGCGCCAGCAGCCCAAATGGGGCAGGGCACTATGGCTACACCTTC.